This is a list of T cell receptor beta chains from one sample in a study of T-cell reconstitution after alpha-beta-depleted transplantation in children. Each CDR3 protein gets one entry after TCRdb re-called the PCR reads with MiXCR. The data contain approximately 490,000 distinct CDR3 sequences, around 13% of them singletons. The sequenced sample was PBMCs from the stem cell graft donor, obtained from the stem cell graft. The source of these receptors is a human donor who donated a stem cell graft to a child with combined immunodeficiency. The CDR3 runs from the conserved cysteine through the conserved F or W. Each record gives: clone size, D gene, V gene, J gene, CDR3 protein, CDR3 DNA. The D gene is left open where the match is weak. Clone size is shown for a subset of rows, as once, few, many or a class of expanded clone.

many	TRBD1	TRBV20-1	TRBJ2-7	CSAAGTGFSDEQYF	TGCAGTGCGGCCGGGACAGGCTTCTCGGACGAGCAGTACTTC
-	TRBD1	TRBV9	TRBJ2-3	CASSAPRTGGIDTQYF	TGTGCCAGCAGCGCCCCCCGGACAGGGGGAATAGATACGCAGTATTTT
many	-	TRBV5-1	TRBJ2-3	CASSLNSPRDTQYF	TGCGCCAGCAGCTTGAATTCCCCTCGGGATACGCAGTATTTT
-	TRBD2	TRBV11-2	TRBJ2-3	CASSSIRLAGVTSSTDTQYF	TGTGCCAGCAGCTCCATAAGATTAGCGGGAGTTACCTCTAGCACAGATACGCAGTATTTT
-	-	TRBV2	TRBJ2-3	CASSGTGGQYF	TGTGCCAGCAGTGGAACCGGGGGGCAGTATTTT
few	-	TRBV12-3/TRBV12-4	TRBJ2-5	CASRYGGQETQYF	TGTGCCAGCAGATATGGGGGCCAAGAGACCCAGTACTTC
few	-	TRBV14	TRBJ1-1	CASSQVYPPMNTEAFF	TGTGCCAGCAGCCAAGTTTACCCACCCATGAACACTGAAGCTTTCTTT
few	-	TRBV11-1	TRBJ2-7	CASSTQSTYEQYF	TGTGCCAGCAGTACGCAGAGTACCTACGAGCAGTACTTC
-	TRBD2	TRBV2	TRBJ2-5	CASLPSGAQETQYF	TGTGCCAGCCTCCCTAGCGGGGCACAAGAGACCCAGTACTTC
many	-	TRBV12-3/TRBV12-4	TRBJ1-1	CASTYRGTEAFF	TGTGCCAGCACTTACCGCGGGACTGAAGCTTTCTTT
few	-	TRBV20-1	TRBJ2-7	CSAPRTVSSYEQYF	TGCAGCGCGCCGAGGACGGTGAGCTCCTACGAGCAGTACTTC
-	TRBD2	TRBV3-1	TRBJ2-5	CTSSLARGGWGLDQETQYF	TGTACCAGCAGTTTAGCGCGCGGGGGGTGGGGGCTGGACCAAGAGACCCAGTACTTC